The present T cell receptor (beta chain) was sequenced within a study of beta chain features in type 1 diabetes. The V gene lost 2 bases and the J gene lost 0 bases, with 11 bases spanning the gap. This CDR3 contains 17 residues. Germline V lookup: CDR1 MGHRA, CDR2 YSYEKL. Every bit of the isolated RNA underwent reverse transcription, so sequencing read expressed TCRB transcripts. Produced via immunoSEQ multiplex PCR; TCRdb's table is partial and in-frame only. The sample holds 300,000 to 450,000 clones, around a fifth seen once. Findings and limits, study-wide: Comparison showed that naive, central memory and Treg TCRB repertoires appeared more similar among patients than among healthy donors. Individuals with type 1 diabetes displayed fewer insertions and more deletions at VDJ junctions.

This clone has a handful of counts. Its antigen is as yet unknown. Sequences were obtained from naive CD4+ T cells from blood. The origin of this receptor is a woman in her late teens or twenties in good health. The rearrangement joins TRBV4-1 to TRBJ2-6, with a tentative D call TRBD2 (6 bases). CDR3 sequence (DNA): TGCGCCAGCAGCCAAACCGGGACTCCCTCTGGGGCCAACGTCCTGACTTTC. Its protein is CASSQTGTPSGANVLTF.